This TCR beta chain was observed in a study of T cells in Graves' hyperthyroidism and ophthalmopathy. This clonotype was counted many times. A read error may account for a junction end that differs from germline. In germline, CDR1 is SSHAT, CDR2 FNYEAQ (reference sequence). This CDR3 is 17 amino acids long. The CDR3 regions of TCR beta were amplified from RNA transcripts. First-round RT-PCR of the TCR CDR3 relied on the HTBI primer set. TCRdb re-analysed the multiplex PCR reads in MiXCR, keeping a single row per CDR3 protein. In the table there are under 300,000 distinct CDR3 sequences, 13% to 15% of which are singletons.

The sequenced material came from blood. The sequence came from a woman aged 45-65 years with Graves' hyperthyroidism that later progressed to Graves' ophthalmopathy. The chain joins TRBV7-7 to TRBJ2-5, with 15 bases identical to TRBD2. CDR3 in amino acids: CASSLRTSGRVQETQYF. For the CDR3, the DNA is TGTGCTAGCAGCTTGAGGACTAGCGGGAGGGTCCAGGAGACCCAGTACTTC.